These 32 T cell receptor beta chains were sequenced from one sample in a study of breast tumors, draining lymph nodes, adjacent tissues. TCRdb fed the multiplex PCR reads into MiXCR, producing one record per CDR3 protein. This sample has around 22,000 distinct CDR3 sequences, with about 61% found just once. Sequencing was done on a sample of tumor-adjacent breast tissue. These receptors were taken from a female donor with breast cancer. Some clones in this sample may be carry-over from other donors' samples.

Only a few counts were recorded for this clonotype. This chain links TRBV7-3 with TRBJ2-5; D is uncertain. The V gene's germline CDR1 is SGHTA and CDR2 FQGTGA. V was clipped by 2 bases and J by 4 bases, with 11 bases between them. The CDR3 is 14 amino acids. For the CDR3, the DNA is TGTGCCAGCAGCTTACACCCCGGTGGAGAGACCCAGTACTTC. Translating it yields CASSLHPGGETQYF.

This chain uses TRBV29-1 with TRBJ1-2; a possible D gene is TRBD1 (5 bases). The ends were cut back, 4 bases at V and 2 bases at J, with 20 bases in the middle. The CDR3 extends over 16 amino acids. CDR1 SQVTM and CDR2 ANQGSEA come from the germline V gene. The CDR3 loop is CSVVGWGNPKNYGYTF. The DNA for the CDR3 is TGCAGCGTTGTGGGGTGGGGGAACCCAAAAAACTATGGCTACACCTTC.

The sample holds many counts of this clonotype. The V call is TRBV9, the J call TRBJ2-3, with no clear D. Germline V gene sequence: CDR1 SGDLS, CDR2 YYNGEE. Trimming removed 1 base from V and 6 bases from J, with 6 bases in between. This CDR3 is 12 amino acids long. The CDR3 DNA reads as TGTGCCAGCAGCGTAAACGGCGATACGCAGTATTTT. Protein: CASSVNGDTQYF.

The J gene is TRBJ1-6, the V gene TRBV20-1, with D perhaps TRBD1 (5 bases). From germline, CDR1 is DFQATT and CDR2 SNEGSKA (reference sequence). CDR3 length equals 13 residues. The germline V and J ends were trimmed by 8 bases and 7 bases, with 15 bases remaining between them. The CDR3 nucleotides are TGCAGTATGAGGGACTCAGCGAATTCACCCCTCCACTTT. Its translation is CSMRDSANSPLHF.

The chain uses TRBV5-1 and TRBJ2-1, with D possibly matching TRBD2 (6 bases). The CDR3 contains 16 residues. V lost 4 bases and J lost 2, with 16 bases in between. CDR1 SGHRS and CDR2 YFSETQ come from the germline V gene. CDR3: CASSQESSAAYNEQFF. As DNA, the CDR3 is TGCGCCAGCAGCCAAGAATCTAGCGCAGCCTACAATGAGCAGTTCTTC.

The chain carries TRBV6-6 and TRBJ1-4; 7 nucleotides match TRBD1. Germline V gene sequence: CDR1 MNHNY, CDR2 SVGAGI (reference sequence). Germline trimming cut 8 bases from V and 8 bases from J; bases unmatched to any gene: 8. The length of the CDR3 is 13 residues. Written as DNA, the CDR3 is TGTGCCAGCTCCCCGGGACAGAGAGAAAAACTGTTTTTT. It codes for CASSPGQREKLFF.

The V and J genes are TRBV20-1 and TRBJ2-1; perhaps D is TRBD1 or TRBD2 (5 bases each). In germline, CDR1 is DFQATT, CDR2 SNEGSKA (reference sequence). The germline V and J ends were trimmed by 5 bases and 3 bases, with 11 bases remaining between them. The CDR3 covers 13 residues. DNA for the CDR3: TGCAGTGCTCCGGGGCAGGGCTACAATGAGCAGTTCTTC. Amino acid sequence: CSAPGQGYNEQFF.

The V call is TRBV19, the J call TRBJ1-5, with 7 nucleotides matching TRBD1. Germline trimming cut 6 bases from V and 6 bases from J; bases unmatched to any gene: 8. The CDR3 runs to 14 residues. Looked up from germline, CDR1 is LNHDA and CDR2 is SQIVND (reference sequence). The CDR3 nucleotides read TGTGCCAGTAGCCTAAACAGGGGCGGTCAGCCCCAGCATTTT. Translated, it gives CASSLNRGGQPQHF.

J is TRBJ1-3 and V is TRBV9; the D gene is possibly TRBD1 (5 bases). The V end was cut by 0 bases, the J end by 0 bases, with 13 bases between. The CDR3 consists of 17 residues. Germline V gene data show CDR1 as SGDLS and CDR2 as YYNGEE. The DNA of the CDR3 is TGTGCCAGCAGCGTAGACCTCGGGGGGACCTCTGGAAACACCATATATTTT. As protein: CASSVDLGGTSGNTIYF.

Of note for this clonotype: Compared with germline, one end of the junction differs, possibly owing to a read error. The chain carries TRBV29-1 and TRBJ2-3, with 13 bases that match TRBD2. This CDR3 region has 12 residues. In germline, CDR1 is SQVTM, CDR2 ANQGSEA. This CDR3 is CSAMGLAGSMDF. In DNA form, the CDR3 reads TGCAGCGCCATGGGACTAGCGGGGTCAATGGATTTT.

The rearrangement uses TRBV6-2 or TRBV6-3 and TRBJ1-2; D gene unclear. V was trimmed by 5 bases and J by 4 bases, leaving 8 bases between them. In germline, CDR1 is MNHEY, CDR2 SVGEGT. The CDR3 runs to 12 residues. The CDR3 here is CASSPDAYGYTF. The CDR3 nucleotides are TGTGCCAGCAGTCCGGACGCCTATGGCTACACCTTC.

This chain uses TRBV29-1 with TRBJ2-1; 12 bases fit TRBD2. Trimming removed 3 bases from V and 3 bases from J; junction bases left unmatched: 12. Per germline, CDR1 SQVTM and CDR2 ANQGSEA. The CDR3 has 18 residues. The CDR3 here is CSVDPYQTSGSLYNEQFF. CDR3 coding DNA: TGCAGCGTTGACCCTTACCAGACTAGCGGGAGTCTCTACAATGAGCAGTTCTTC.

This clonotype was seen many times. The V call is TRBV12-3 or TRBV12-4, the J call TRBJ1-1, with 7 bases identical to TRBD1. V shed 5 bases, J shed 3 bases, and the junction held 6 bases outside the gene matches. CDR3 length: 14 residues. The CDR3 DNA sequence: TGTGCCAGCAGTGCACAGGGGCTGGACACTGAAGCTTTCTTT. Protein sequence: CASSAQGLDTEAFF.

The rearrangement uses TRBV6-5 and TRBJ2-2, with 7 bases that match TRBD2. Germline-derived CDR1 and CDR2 are MNHEY and SVGAGI. V shed 6 bases, J shed 1 base, and the junction held 2 bases outside the gene matches. The CDR3 extends over 14 amino acids. CDR3 nucleotide sequence: TGTGCCAGCAGACTAGCGAAGAACACCGGGGAGCTGTTTTTT. This translates into CASRLAKNTGELFF.

This clonotype was picked up many times. This rearrangement joins TRBV19 to TRBJ2-5; TRBD2 might be the D (5 bases). Germline loops: CDR1 LNHDA, CDR2 SQIVND (reference sequence). The ends were cut back, 5 bases at V and 5 bases at J, with 18 bases in the middle. The length of the CDR3 is 15 residues. The CDR3 reads CASSSPQTGRETQYF. In nucleotides, the CDR3 is TGTGCCAGTAGTTCCCCCCAGACGGGAAGGGAGACCCAGTACTTC.

This chain joins TRBV20-1 and TRBJ2-7; D possibly corresponds to TRBD2 (5 bases). V was shortened by 2 bases and J by 6 bases, with 11 bases between the two germline ends. The CDR3 covers 12 residues. Germline CDR1 DFQATT, CDR2 SNEGSKA (reference sequence). The CDR3 DNA follows: TGCAGTGCTAGACGGGATCGCGGCGAGCAGTACTTC. Encoded protein: CSARRDRGEQYF.

This sequence joins TRBV6-6 and TRBJ2-5, with a possible D match to TRBD2 (5 bases). Germline-derived CDR1 and CDR2 are MNHNY and SVGAGI (reference sequence). There are 13 residues in the CDR3. V lost 7 bases to trimming and J lost 2 bases, with 11 bases between them. The CDR3 nucleotides read TGTGCCAGCAATGTAGCGCGACAAGAGACCCAGTACTTC. Translation: CASNVARQETQYF.

The V and J genes are TRBV20-1 and TRBJ2-5, with D unresolved. CDR1 is DFQATT, CDR2 SNEGSKA, per germline (reference sequence). CDR3 length: 10 amino acids. Trimming stripped 3 bases from V and 5 bases from J, with 4 bases between. The CDR3 sequence is CSASDETQYF. The CDR3, as DNA: TGCAGTGCTAGTGACGAGACCCAGTACTTC.

The chain joins TRBV19 to TRBJ2-7, with 8 bases lining up with TRBD1. Trimming removed 9 bases from V and 6 bases from J; junction bases left unmatched: 10. This CDR3 is built from 13 residues. In germline, CDR1 is LNHDA, CDR2 SQIVND (reference sequence). The CDR3 DNA reads TGTGCCAGCCTCGGACAGGGCACGCCCGAGCAGTACGTC. Protein: CASLGQGTPEQYV.

The chain recombines TRBV15 with TRBJ1-6; D not resolved. The CDR3 covers 13 residues. CDR1 is LNHNV and CDR2 is YYDKDF in the germline V gene (reference sequence). Trimming took 0 bases from V and 10 from J, leaving 7 bases between them. The CDR3 DNA sequence: TGTGCCACCAGCAGAGAGGGAAACTCACCCCTCCACTTT. It translates to CATSREGNSPLHF.

This clonotype qualifies as medium-sized (0.01 to 0.1%). This chain links TRBV11-1 with TRBJ2-3, with D perhaps TRBD2 (7 bases). This CDR3 comprises 15 residues. Trimming shortened V by 0 bases and J by 8 bases, and 15 bases separated the two germline ends. Germline loops: CDR1 SGHAT, CDR2 FQDESV (reference sequence). CDR3 nucleotides: TGTGCCAGCAGCTTAGCGGGGGGGCCGGGGGGTACGCAGTATTTT. It yields the protein CASSLAGGPGGTQYF.

This sequence joins TRBV6-5 and TRBJ2-7; possibly TRBD2 for D (6 bases). The CDR3 sequence is 15 residues long. The ends were cut back, 3 bases at V and 0 bases at J, with 12 bases in the middle. The germline V gene encodes CDR1 MNHEY and CDR2 SVGAGI. The CDR3 nucleotides are TGTGCCAGCAGTTATGGGACGGGAGTCTCCTACGAGCAGTACTTC. Translating gives CASSYGTGVSYEQYF.

This clonotype was seen a handful of times. This chain uses TRBV4-1 with TRBJ2-7; 8 positions agree with TRBD1. The CDR3 totals 14 residues. Germline-derived CDR1 and CDR2 are MGHRA and YSYEKL. V shed 5 bases and J 2 bases; nucleotides not matched to a gene: 5. CDR3 amino acids: CASSERQGPYEQYF. CDR3 nucleotides: TGCGCCAGCAGCGAACGACAGGGGCCCTACGAGCAGTACTTC.

The gene calls are TRBV19 and TRBJ2-7, with 15 bases that match TRBD2. J lost 0 bases, V lost 5 bases, and 2 bases had no gene match. CDR3 length: 16 amino acids. Germline V gene lookup returns CDR1 LNHDA and CDR2 SQIVND (reference sequence). The CDR3 sequence is CASSPGLAGGSYEQYF. The CDR3 coding sequence is TGTGCCAGTAGTCCGGGACTAGCGGGGGGCTCCTACGAGCAGTACTTC.

Many counts were recorded for this clonotype. The chain carries TRBV6-2 or TRBV6-3 and TRBJ2-5; D is perhaps TRBD2 (5 bases). V lost 5 bases and J 5 bases, leaving 12 bases between the germline ends. CDR3 length: 13 residues. The germline V gene has CDR1 MNHEY and CDR2 SVGEGT. CDR3 residues: CASSPRRGETQYF. The CDR3 nucleotides read TGTGCCAGCAGTCCCCGCAGAGGGGAGACCCAGTACTTC.

The rearrangement links TRBV10-2 to TRBJ2-7; D call uncertain. Trimming stripped 3 bases from V and 5 bases from J, with 8 bases between. This CDR3 is 12 amino acids long. CDR1 and CDR2 (germline): WSHSY, SAAADI. The CDR3 sequence is CASSDIVDEQYF. CDR3 DNA: TGCGCCAGCAGTGACATAGTCGACGAGCAGTACTTC.

The sample holds many counts of this clonotype. This chain joins TRBV7-6 and TRBJ1-1, with 7 bases aligning to TRBD1. The J segment lost 1 base and the V segment lost 0 bases, leaving 14 bases of the junction unmatched. Per germline, CDR1 SGHVS and CDR2 FNYEAQ. The CDR3 sequence is 19 residues long. In DNA form, the CDR3 reads TGTGCCAGCAGCTTAGCGCGTGAAGGGGGCGTCGGCGCGAACACTGAAGCTTTCTTT. Protein: CASSLAREGGVGANTEAFF.

With respect to this clonotype: The final CDR3 position lacks the conserved phenylalanine or tryptophan, pointing to a likely read error. The rearrangement links TRBV7-3 to TRBJ2-1; TRBD2 might be the D (5 bases). The CDR3 length is 14 residues. In germline, CDR1 is SGHTA, CDR2 FQGTGA. V was cut by 5 bases and J by 6 bases, with 14 bases left in between. CDR3: CASSPGLVFNEQFI. CDR3 nucleotides: TGTGCCAGCAGCCCAGGACTGGTATTCAATGAGCAGTTCATC.

The J gene is TRBJ2-7, the V gene TRBV20-1; TRBD2 matches 7 bases. The V segment lost 1 base and the J segment 7 bases; nucleotides outside the gene matches: 1. Germline V gives CDR1 DFQATT, CDR2 SNEGSKA (reference sequence). This CDR3 region has 11 residues. CDR3 nucleotide sequence: TGCAGTGCTAGAGTGGGGGGGGAGCAGTACTTC. Translated: CSARVGGEQYF.

This chain links TRBV11-2 with TRBJ2-7; TRBD2 is a possible D gene (6 bases). This CDR3 comprises 14 residues. The germline V gene has CDR1 SGHAT and CDR2 FQNNGV. V was trimmed by 5 bases and J by 2 bases, leaving 13 bases between them. CDR3 in DNA: TGTGCCAGCAGCCATTACGGGAGCCCCTACGAGCAGTACTTC. Translation: CASSHYGSPYEQYF.

This clonotype is medium-sized within its sample. This chain's CDR3 is CASSEGGSANTQYF. The DNA for the CDR3 is TGTGCCAGCAGTGAGGGGGGTAGCGCGAATACGCAGTATTTT. This chain uses TRBV6-1 with TRBJ2-3; a possible D gene is TRBD2 (6 bases). CDR1 is MNHNS, CDR2 SASEGT, per germline. V was cut by 3 bases and J by 7 bases, with 14 bases left in between. The length of the CDR3 is 14 residues.

This clonotype has at least ten counts. The chain couples TRBV27 to TRBJ2-7; 7 nucleotides agree with TRBD1. The CDR3 has 15 residues. Germline assignment: CDR1 MNHEY and CDR2 SMNVEV (reference sequence). With V trimmed by 3 bases and J by 4 bases, 9 bases remained unmatched. This chain's CDR3 is CASSFSGTASYEQYF. In DNA, the CDR3 is TGTGCCAGCAGTTTCTCTGGGACAGCATCTTACGAGCAGTACTTC.